A selection of T cell receptor beta chains follows, all from one sample in a study of monozygotic twins with inflammatory bowel disease. TCRdb re-called the 5' RACE reads; every CDR3 protein appears as one record, without DNA. There are roughly 120,000 distinct CDR3 sequences in the sample, with roughly 12% held by the top ten. Sequenced material: blood. Receptors were obtained from a human donor with ulcerative colitis or Crohn's disease, or a healthy co-twin of an affected twin (not recorded which). Both conserved end residues are part of each CDR3.

j_call v_call cdr3_aa
TRBJ2-7 TRBV7-2 CASSYHRGGEQYF
TRBJ1-3 TRBV7-3 CASSQTGRGDTIYF
TRBJ1-5 TRBV29-1 CSVAGARGQPQHF
TRBJ2-2 TRBV20-1 CSAKITPGSDAGELFF
TRBJ2-1 TRBV7-8 CASRRDHEQFF
TRBJ2-2 TRBV7-9 CASSRGQANTGELFF
TRBJ2-3 TRBV7-3 CASSLNLGVTDTQYF
TRBJ1-1 TRBV5-6 CASSLAPDTEAFF
TRBJ1-2 TRBV28 CASRGTVGYTF
TRBJ1-2 TRBV7-9 CASSPFGGYGYTF
TRBJ1-1 TRBV11-1 CASSLSGENTEAFF
TRBJ2-3 TRBV5-5 CASRGTSPTDTQYF
TRBJ2-5 TRBV2 CASNSRQETQYF
TRBJ1-1 TRBV6-7 CASEEGRLGEAFF
TRBJ2-1 TRBV7-9 CASSFWVYNEQFF
TRBJ2-1 TRBV10-3 CAIQLAGGNEQFF
TRBJ2-6 TRBV5-1 CASSLAVAISGANVLTF
TRBJ1-1 TRBV10-3 CAIRDGQTEAFF
TRBJ1-3 TRBV29-1 CSVGGQGLSSGNTIYF
TRBJ2-1 TRBV5-1 CASSPTGLMSSYNEQFF
TRBJ1-4 TRBV3-1 CASSQDPPWEGENEKLFF
TRBJ2-6 TRBV3-1 CASSQVPGANVLTF
TRBJ1-1 TRBV12-3/TRBV12-4 CASSFELGQKGFF
TRBJ1-5 TRBV19 CASSMEVGEQPQHF
TRBJ1-1 TRBV20-1 CSASLTRGTEAFF
TRBJ2-3 TRBV12-3/TRBV12-4 CASRGVLSTDTQYF
TRBJ2-1 TRBV18 CASSQILESYNEQFF
TRBJ2-1 TRBV11-2 CASSLVRLSYNEQFF
TRBJ1-6 TRBV20-1 CSARDLPGRAPNSPLHF
TRBJ2-3 TRBV20-1 CRIAGGGDTQYF
TRBJ2-7 TRBV11-2 CASSLVGGLAGERYEQYF
TRBJ2-2 TRBV10-3 CAIQTGAWDTGELFF
TRBJ2-1 TRBV7-3 CASSLRIDHEQFF
TRBJ2-1 TRBV18 CASSLRGSDEQFF
TRBJ2-7 TRBV3-1 CASSQDTLGARDEQYF
TRBJ2-7 TRBV20-1 CSAGENRGQYF
TRBJ2-5 TRBV5-1 CASSLAGDQETQYF
TRBJ2-7 TRBV29-1 CSVAGTSSYEQYF
TRBJ1-1 TRBV7-2 CASSLSRGQGQAFF
TRBJ1-4 TRBV19 CATAIRTATNEKLFF
TRBJ1-1 TRBV20-1 CSAGTGGSEAFF